Below, 15 T cell receptor beta chains from the same sample are listed, as sequenced in a study of blood T cell repertoires in COVID-19. Sequencing was performed with immunoSEQ multiplex PCR; in TCRdb, only in-frame clones are kept and a portion is missing. Of 190,000 or so clones listed, about 81% are singletons. Input material: PBMCs or T cells enriched from blood (not recorded which). The receptors stem from a man aged 35-49 years who had recovered from COVID-19.

The J gene is TRBJ2-5, the V gene TRBV5-1; D uncertain. The CDR3 is made up of 11 amino acids. V was shortened by 7 bases and J by 5 bases, with 9 bases between the two germline ends. CDR1 SGHRS and CDR2 YFSETQ come from the germline V gene. CDR3 protein: CASSYGETQYF. The CDR3 DNA reads as TGCGCCAGCTCTTACGGGGAGACCCAGTACTTC.

The chain couples TRBV20-1 to TRBJ1-2; D is undetermined. This CDR3 has 11 residues. Trimming pared 6 bases from V and 1 base from J, leaving 6 bases between. Germline V gives CDR1 DFQATT, CDR2 SNEGSKA (reference sequence). The CDR3 coding sequence is TGCAGTGCCTCCCTTAACTATGGCTACACCTTC. The encoded protein is CSASLNYGYTF.

The chain employs TRBV9 and TRBJ2-3; D uncertain. CDR3 length: 15 residues. Germline CDR1 SGDLS, CDR2 YYNGEE. Trimming took off 0 bases at V and 1 base at J, with 9 bases between the two ends. The chain's CDR3 is CASSVGSGGTDTQYF. The CDR3 DNA reads as TGTGCCAGCAGCGTAGGGTCCGGAGGCACAGATACGCAGTATTTT.

The chain has TRBV30 and TRBJ1-2; 10 nucleotides match TRBD1. Germline V gene sequence: CDR1 GTSNPN, CDR2 SVGIG (reference sequence). With V trimmed by 1 base and J by 8 bases, 10 bases remained unmatched. CDR3 length: 15 amino acids. The CDR3 loop is CAWSGMGQGNGGYTF. DNA of the CDR3: TGTGCCTGGAGTGGAATGGGACAGGGGAATGGAGGCTACACCTTC.

The chain uses TRBV5-3 and TRBJ1-4; D is perhaps TRBD1 (5 bases). TRBV5-3 is recorded as an ORF, its role being uncertain. V shed 4 bases and J shed 10 bases, with 20 bases lying between them. The CDR3 is 15 residues long. The CDR3 DNA is TGTGCCAGAAGCCCCCTTTCCGGGGGACGAGGAAAACTGTTTTTT. Translation gives CARSPLSGGRGKLFF.

The V gene is TRBV6-4, the J gene TRBJ2-7; no clear D gene. This CDR3 is built from 13 residues. Germline values: CDR1 MRHNA, CDR2 SNTAGT. The V end was cut by 5 bases, the J end by 5 bases, with 13 bases between. CDR3 sequence reads: CASSRQVFDEQYF. The CDR3 DNA follows: TGTGCCAGCAGTAGGCAGGTTTTTGACGAGCAGTACTTC.

The chain links TRBV5-4 to TRBJ1-1; TRBD1 might be the D (5 bases). This CDR3 contains 12 residues. CDR1 is SGHNT and CDR2 is YYREEE in the germline V gene (reference sequence). V lost 4 bases to trimming and J lost 4 bases, with 8 bases between them. Here the CDR3 DNA reads TGTGCCAGCAGCGTAGACAGCACTGAAGCTTTCTTT. Its translation: CASSVDSTEAFF.

The chain carries TRBV2 and TRBJ2-1; 11 bases are a match to TRBD2. CDR1 is SNHLY, CDR2 FYNNEI, per germline. This CDR3 comprises 15 residues. V lost 6 bases and J lost 8; bases outside the gene matches: 9. The CDR3 region has the DNA TGTGCCAGCAGCCTTACTAGCGGGAGTTATTATGAGCAGTTCTTC. Its translation: CASSLTSGSYYEQFF.

V gene TRBV10-2 combines with J gene TRBJ1-2, with TRBD1 matching 9 bases. J gave up 4 bases and V 4 bases, and 13 bases lay outside the gene matches. CDR3 size: 17 residues. From germline, CDR1 is WSHSY and CDR2 SAAADI. CDR3: CASSGQGDEGIIYGYTF. As DNA, the CDR3 is TGCGCCAGCAGTGGACAGGGGGACGAGGGGATTATCTATGGCTACACCTTC.

The CDR3: CASTPTGTGEAFF. The CDR3 nucleotides read TGTGCCAGCACCCCAACCGGGACAGGGGAAGCTTTCTTT. V gene TRBV12-3 or TRBV12-4 combines with J gene TRBJ1-1; TRBD1 aligns across 9 bases. V trimming: 7 bases; J trimming: 8 bases; junction bases outside the gene matches: 8. CDR3 length: 13 residues.

The chain carries TRBV6-4 and TRBJ1-1; 8 bases match TRBD1. The CDR3 has 14 residues. CDR1 is MRHNA, CDR2 SNTAGT, per germline. J was trimmed by 6 bases and V by 3 bases; bases with no gene match: 6. The CDR3 DNA reads as TGTGCCAGCAGTGAGACTGACAGGGGACCTGAAGCTTTCTTT. Its translation is CASSETDRGPEAFF.

The chain has TRBV30 and TRBJ1-1; D perhaps matches TRBD1 (5 bases). The V gene's germline CDR1 is GTSNPN and CDR2 SVGIG (reference sequence). The V and J ends lost 5 bases and 2 bases respectively, with 15 bases between them. The CDR3 extends over 14 amino acids. The chain's CDR3 is CAWELGWGNTEAFF. Here the CDR3 DNA reads TGTGCCTGGGAACTGGGTTGGGGCAACACTGAAGCTTTCTTT.

This clone has only one observation. CDR3 in amino acids: CAVRGAGEGNEQFF. CDR3 nucleotides: TGTGCCGTACGCGGGGCGGGAGAGGGCAATGAGCAGTTCTTC. The chain uses TRBV14 and TRBJ2-1; 7 positions match TRBD2. The germline gives CDR1 SGHDN, CDR2 FVKESK. This CDR3 is built from 14 residues. Trimming took 11 bases from V and 6 from J; bases not matched to a gene: 13.

This clone was seen more than once but under ten times. The rearrangement uses TRBV21-1 and TRBJ1-5; TRBD1, the table's D call, lacks a check against the DNA. TRBV21-1 is a known pseudogene. This CDR3 comprises 19 residues. The CDR3 bases are TGTGCCAGCAGCAAAGCTAGGGAGGGACAGGGAGTGAACAATCAGCCCCAGCATTTT. It is translated as CASSKAREGQGVNNQPQHF.

J is TRBJ2-7 and V is TRBV10-2; a weak D match, TRBD2 (5 bases). This CDR3 is 13 amino acids long. The ends were cut back, 2 bases at V and 5 bases at J, with 10 bases in the middle. Germline CDR1 is WSHSY and CDR2 is SAAADI. The DNA of the CDR3 is TGCGCCAGCAGTGAGACCGGGAACAACGAGCAGTACTTC. It encodes CASSETGNNEQYF.